These 9 T cell receptor beta chains originate from one sample sequenced in a study of shared clonotypes between healthy human individuals. Profiled with immunoSEQ multiplex PCR; TCRdb holds only in-frame clones, not every one. The table includes about 1.5 million clones, about 98% detected once. The sample was naive CD4+ T cells sorted from blood. Documented subset: CD45RA+ positively selected. These receptors all stem from a man aged 25 to 40 in good health.

The chain carries TRBV27 and TRBJ2-7; 8 nucleotides match TRBD1. There are 16 residues in the CDR3. The trim removed 6 bases at V and 0 bases at J, leaving 10 bases unmatched. Per the germline V gene, CDR1 is MNHEY and CDR2 is SMNVEV (reference sequence). DNA of the CDR3: TGTGCCAGCAGCCGATTCCGGGACAGGAGCTCCTACGAGCAGTACTTC. Translating it yields CASSRFRDRSSYEQYF.

The gene calls are TRBV7-9 and TRBJ2-7; 7 nucleotides line up with TRBD2. The germline V gene has CDR1 SEHNR and CDR2 FQNEAQ (reference sequence). The ends lost 5 bases at V and 9 bases at J; junction bases unmatched: 22. The CDR3 covers 17 residues. The chain's CDR3 is CASSTPLAGLGSSVQYF. The CDR3 region has the DNA TGTGCCAGCAGCACTCCCCTCGCAGGACTAGGAAGCTCCGTGCAGTACTTC.

Note on this clone: A read error may account for a junction end that differs from germline. The chain is built from TRBV28 and TRBJ1-2; D call uncertain. The CDR3 is 12 amino acids. Germline V gene sequence: CDR1 MDHEN, CDR2 SYDVKM. The CDR3 sequence: CASGSLLKSPHF. The CDR3 nucleotides are TGTGCCAGCGGTTCCCTACTCAAAAGTCCTCACTTC.

As to this clone: The sample holds other DNA sequences that translate to the same CDR3. The chain joins TRBV28 to TRBJ1-5; D is possibly TRBD1 (6 bases). CDR1 is MDHEN, CDR2 SYDVKM, per germline. Between the trimmed V and J ends, which lost 1 base and 6 bases, there was a span of 7 bases. The CDR3 runs 13 residues. For the CDR3, the DNA is TGTGCCAGCAGTTTATCAGGGGCTCAGCCCCAGCATTTT. It codes for CASSLSGAQPQHF.

The genes are TRBV5-1 and TRBJ1-3; perhaps TRBD1 as D (6 bases). Germline V gives CDR1 SGHRS, CDR2 YFSETQ. The CDR3 covers 18 residues. Trimming pared 4 bases from V and 14 bases from J, leaving 34 bases between. CDR3 nucleotide sequence: TGCGCCAGCAGCCCAAGGGGGTTTCCTGACGGTACCCCAGGCGAGCTATATTTT. It translates to CASSPRGFPDGTPGELYF.

The count of this clone is one. The CDR3 spells CASSLDLRAGYNEQFF. The CDR3 DNA is TGTGCCAGCAGCTTAGATCTTCGAGCGGGATACAATGAGCAGTTCTTC. V usage is TRBV11-3 and J usage is TRBJ2-1; 7 bases are shared with TRBD2. The CDR3 has 16 amino acids. V trimming: 0 bases; J trimming: 4 bases; junction bases outside the gene matches: 6. Germline V gives CDR1 SGHNT, CDR2 YENEEA.

The chain couples TRBV9 to TRBJ2-2; possibly TRBD2 for D (5 bases). V lost 2 bases and J 4 bases, leaving 12 bases between the germline ends. The CDR3 spans 15 residues. Germline CDR1 reads SGDLS; CDR2 reads YYNGEE. The CDR3 loop reads CASSVLRGGTGELFF. The CDR3 DNA sequence: TGTGCCAGCAGCGTCCTCCGCGGAGGCACCGGGGAGCTGTTTTTT. Full variable domain (missing parts from reference TRBV9 and TRBJ2-2): DSGVTQTPKHLITATGQRVTLRCSPRSGDLSVYWYQQSLDQGLQFLIQYYNGEERAKGNILERFSAQQFPDLHSELNLSSLELGDSALYFCASSVLRGGTGELFFGEGSRLTVL.

The chain links TRBV6-1 to TRBJ2-5; TRBD2 might be the D (5 bases). The CDR3 is 16 amino acids. The V end was cut by 1 base, the J end by 2 bases, with 14 bases between. Germline CDR1 is MNHNS and CDR2 is SASEGT. The chain's CDR3 is CASSEGLGGGQETQYF. CDR3 nucleotides: TGTGCCAGCAGTGAAGGGCTAGGCGGAGGTCAAGAGACCCAGTACTTC.

V and J are TRBV6-5 and TRBJ2-5; 12 nucleotides match TRBD2. The ends lost 5 bases at V and 6 bases at J; junction bases unmatched: 7. Germline CDR1 reads MNHEY; CDR2 reads SVGAGI. CDR3 length equals 15 residues. The CDR3 protein is CASSGGLAGVKTQYF. The CDR3 nucleotides read TGTGCCAGCAGTGGGGGACTAGCGGGTGTAAAGACCCAGTACTTC.